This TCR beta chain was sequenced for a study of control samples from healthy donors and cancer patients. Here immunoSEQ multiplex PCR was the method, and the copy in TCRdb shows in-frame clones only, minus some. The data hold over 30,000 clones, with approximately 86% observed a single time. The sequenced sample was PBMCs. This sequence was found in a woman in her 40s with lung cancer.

The CDR3, as DNA: TGTGCCAGCAGTTACTCGGTGAACACTGAAGCTTTCTTT. This codes for CASSYSVNTEAFF. The V gene is TRBV6-2 or TRBV6-3, the J gene TRBJ1-1; D is unclear. V was shortened by 0 bases and J by 0 bases, with 2 bases between the two germline ends. CDR3 size: 13 residues. From germline, CDR1 is MNHEY and CDR2 SVGEGT.